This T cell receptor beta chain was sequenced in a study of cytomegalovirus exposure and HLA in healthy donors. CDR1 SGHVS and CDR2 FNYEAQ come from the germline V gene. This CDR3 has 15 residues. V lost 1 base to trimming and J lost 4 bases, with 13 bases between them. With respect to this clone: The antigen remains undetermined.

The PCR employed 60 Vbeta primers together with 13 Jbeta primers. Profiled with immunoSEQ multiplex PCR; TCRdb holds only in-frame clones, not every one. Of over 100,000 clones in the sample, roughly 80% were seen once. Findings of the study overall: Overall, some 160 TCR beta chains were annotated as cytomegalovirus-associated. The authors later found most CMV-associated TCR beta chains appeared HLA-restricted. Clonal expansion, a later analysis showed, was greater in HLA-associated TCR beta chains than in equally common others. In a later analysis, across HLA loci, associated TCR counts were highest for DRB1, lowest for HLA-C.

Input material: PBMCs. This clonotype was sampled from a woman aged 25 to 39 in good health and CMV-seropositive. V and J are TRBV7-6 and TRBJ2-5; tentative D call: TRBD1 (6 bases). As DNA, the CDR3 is TGTGCCAGCAGCTTAGAGGCAGGGGATCGAGAGACCCAGTACTTC. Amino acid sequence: CASSLEAGDRETQYF.